This T cell receptor beta chain was documented in a study of cytomegalovirus exposure and HLA in healthy donors. In the case of this clone: Its antigen remains unknown.

It was with 60 Vbeta and 13 Jbeta primers that the PCR ran. Only in-frame clones appear in the TCRdb table, and some are missing; sequencing was by immunoSEQ multiplex PCR. The sample yields 130,000 to 150,000 clones, just under 80% seen once. Overall study results and limits: Listed as cytomegalovirus-associated were 150 or so TCR beta chains. While the bulk of TCR sequences proved rare, some public TCRs turned up in many donors.

The sequencing input was PBMCs. The clonotype originates from a young man in good health and CMV-seronegative.

The CDR3 here is CASSPLPDRGGTDTQYF. The CDR3 bases are TGTGCCAGCTCACCCCTACCCGACAGGGGAGGTACAGATACGCAGTATTTT. V and J are TRBV18 and TRBJ2-3; TRBD1 matches 8 bases. The CDR3 contains 17 residues. Germline CDR1 and CDR2: KGHSH and LQKENI. V lost 3 bases and J lost 3; bases outside the gene matches: 11.